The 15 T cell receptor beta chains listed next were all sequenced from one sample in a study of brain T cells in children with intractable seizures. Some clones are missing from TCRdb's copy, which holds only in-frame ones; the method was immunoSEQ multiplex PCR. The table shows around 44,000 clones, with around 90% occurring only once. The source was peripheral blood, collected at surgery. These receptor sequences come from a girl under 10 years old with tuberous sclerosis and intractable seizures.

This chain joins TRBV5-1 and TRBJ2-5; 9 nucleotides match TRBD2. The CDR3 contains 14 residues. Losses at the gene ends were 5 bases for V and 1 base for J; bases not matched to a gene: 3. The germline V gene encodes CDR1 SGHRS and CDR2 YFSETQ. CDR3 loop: CASRVAGAQETQYF. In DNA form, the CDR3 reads TGCGCCAGCAGAGTAGCGGGGGCCCAAGAGACCCAGTACTTC.

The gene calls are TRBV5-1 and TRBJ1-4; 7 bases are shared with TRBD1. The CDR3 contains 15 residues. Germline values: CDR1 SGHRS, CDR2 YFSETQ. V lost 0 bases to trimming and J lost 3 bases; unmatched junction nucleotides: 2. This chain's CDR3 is CASSLGGQPNEKLFF. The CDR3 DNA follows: TGCGCCAGCAGCTTGGGGGGACAGCCTAATGAAAAACTGTTTTTT.

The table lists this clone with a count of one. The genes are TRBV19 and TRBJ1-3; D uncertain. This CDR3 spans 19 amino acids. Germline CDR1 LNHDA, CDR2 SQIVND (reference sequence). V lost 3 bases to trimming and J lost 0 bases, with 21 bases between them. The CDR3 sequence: CASSIWAASPLLSGNTIYF. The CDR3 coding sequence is TGTGCCAGTAGTATTTGGGCCGCTTCCCCATTACTCTCTGGAAACACCATATATTTT.

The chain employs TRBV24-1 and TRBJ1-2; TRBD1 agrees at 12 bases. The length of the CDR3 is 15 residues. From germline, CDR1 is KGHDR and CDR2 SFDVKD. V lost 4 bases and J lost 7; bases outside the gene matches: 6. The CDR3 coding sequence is TGTGCCACCAGTGACCTCGGGACAGGGGGCTCTGGCTACACCTTC. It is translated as CATSDLGTGGSGYTF.

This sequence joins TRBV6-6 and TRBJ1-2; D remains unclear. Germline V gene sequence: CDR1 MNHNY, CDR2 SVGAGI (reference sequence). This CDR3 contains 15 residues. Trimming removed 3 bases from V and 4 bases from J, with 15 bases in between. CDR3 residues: CASSYAADGFYGYTF. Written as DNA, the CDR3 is TGTGCCAGCAGTTATGCGGCAGACGGATTCTATGGCTACACCTTC.

CDR3: CASSTDGSNYEQYF. CDR3 DNA: TGTGCCAGTAGTACGGACGGCTCCAACTACGAGCAGTACTTC. V usage is TRBV19 and J usage is TRBJ2-7; no clear D gene. The CDR3 totals 14 residues. Germline V gene lookup returns CDR1 LNHDA and CDR2 SQIVND (reference sequence). Trimming cost V 4 bases and J 3 bases, with 13 bases left between them.

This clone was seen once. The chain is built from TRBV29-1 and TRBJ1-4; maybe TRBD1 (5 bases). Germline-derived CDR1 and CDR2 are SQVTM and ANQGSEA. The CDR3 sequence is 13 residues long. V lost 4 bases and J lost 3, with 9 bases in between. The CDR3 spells CSVVRGANEKLFF. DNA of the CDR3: TGCAGCGTTGTGCGGGGGGCTAATGAAAAACTGTTTTTT.

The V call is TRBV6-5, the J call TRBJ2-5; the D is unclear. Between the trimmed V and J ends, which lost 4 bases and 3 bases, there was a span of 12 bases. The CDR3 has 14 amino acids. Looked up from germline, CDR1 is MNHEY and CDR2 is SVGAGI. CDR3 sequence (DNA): TGTGCCAGCAGTTCCGGCTGGCGAGAAGAGACCCAGTACTTC. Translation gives CASSSGWREETQYF.

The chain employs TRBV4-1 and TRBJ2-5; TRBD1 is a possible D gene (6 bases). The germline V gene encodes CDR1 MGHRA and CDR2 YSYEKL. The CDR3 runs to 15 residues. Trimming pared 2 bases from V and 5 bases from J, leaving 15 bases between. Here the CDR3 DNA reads TGCGCCAGCAGCCAAAGTCAGGGGCTGGGGGAGACCCAGTACTTC. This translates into CASSQSQGLGETQYF.

The CDR3 reads CASSVRSGGDYEQYV. CDR3 nucleotide sequence: TGTGCCAGCAGCGTTAGAAGTGGGGGGGACTACGAGCAGTACGTC. The chain combines TRBV7-2 with TRBJ2-7; TRBD2 aligns across 7 bases. V gave up 5 bases and J gave up 3 bases; unmatched junction bases: 10. CDR1 and CDR2 (germline): SGHTA, FQGNSA. The CDR3 is 15 residues long.

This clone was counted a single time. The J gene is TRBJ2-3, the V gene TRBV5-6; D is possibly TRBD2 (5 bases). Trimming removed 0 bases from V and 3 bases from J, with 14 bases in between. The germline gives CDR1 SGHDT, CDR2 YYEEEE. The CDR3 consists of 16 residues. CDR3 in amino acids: CASSLAGSLKTDTQYF. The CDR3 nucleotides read TGTGCCAGCAGCTTGGCGGGGAGCCTTAAAACAGATACGCAGTATTTT.

The CDR3 loop is CASSSDRGPSRGYTF. The CDR3 DNA is TGTGCCAGTAGCTCGGACAGGGGCCCTTCGCGTGGCTACACCTTC. The V call is TRBV19, the J call TRBJ1-2; 9 nucleotides match TRBD1. Germline-derived CDR1 and CDR2 are LNHDA and SQIVND (reference sequence). The junction had 12 bases not matched to a gene; V was cut back by 6 bases and J by 7 bases. The CDR3 is 15 amino acids. The whole variable domain, filled in from reference TRBV19 and TRBJ1-2, reads DGGITQSPKYLFRKEGQNVTLSCEQNLNHDAMYWYRQDPGQGLRLIYYSQIVNDFQKGDIAEGYSVSREKKESFPLTVTSAQKNPTAFYLCASSSDRGPSRGYTFGSGTRLTVV.

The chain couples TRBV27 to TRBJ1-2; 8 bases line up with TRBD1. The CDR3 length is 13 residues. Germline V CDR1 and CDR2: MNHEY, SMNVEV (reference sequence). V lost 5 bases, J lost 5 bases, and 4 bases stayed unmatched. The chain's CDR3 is CASSLGTGYGYTF. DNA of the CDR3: TGTGCCAGCAGTCTAGGGACAGGATATGGCTACACCTTC.

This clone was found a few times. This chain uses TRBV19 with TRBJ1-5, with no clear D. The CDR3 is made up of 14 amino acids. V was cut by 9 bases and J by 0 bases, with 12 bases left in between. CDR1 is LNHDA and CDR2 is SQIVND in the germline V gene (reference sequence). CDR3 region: CASSIVYSNQPQHF. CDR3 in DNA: TGTGCCAGCAGCATAGTCTATAGCAATCAGCCCCAGCATTTT. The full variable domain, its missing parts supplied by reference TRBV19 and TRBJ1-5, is DGGITQSPKYLFRKEGQNVTLSCEQNLNHDAMYWYRQDPGQGLRLIYYSQIVNDFQKGDIAEGYSVSREKKESFPLTVTSAQKNPTAFYLCASSIVYSNQPQHFGDGTRLSIL.

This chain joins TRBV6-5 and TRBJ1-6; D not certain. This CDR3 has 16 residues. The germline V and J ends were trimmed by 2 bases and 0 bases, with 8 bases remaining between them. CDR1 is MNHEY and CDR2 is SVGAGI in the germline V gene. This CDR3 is CASSYREPSYNSPLHF. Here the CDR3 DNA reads TGTGCCAGCAGTTACAGGGAACCCTCCTATAATTCACCCCTCCACTTT.